This T cell receptor (beta chain) is from a study of T cell responses to AZD1222 COVID-19 vaccine. Investigators merged groups given second doses at roughly 4 or roughly 12 weeks. Points on this clone: Its antigen is still unknown.

The repertoire was sequenced with immunoSEQ multiplex PCR; TCRdb's copy has only in-frame clones and lacks some. The data contain 100,000 or so clones, around 87% of them singletons. Study observations and caveats: Researchers report vaccine-associated CD4 TCRs spanning spike, with dominance at 160-218 and 743-854. Clonal diversity was possibly underestimated; the donors were predominantly white British and more often female. Unmutated variant regions are reportedly targeted by nearly half of spike-specific TCRs.

The length of the CDR3 is 17 residues. J was trimmed by 5 bases and V by 5 bases; bases with no gene match: 14. The germline V gene has CDR1 LNHDA and CDR2 SQIVND (reference sequence). Here the sequenced sample was peripheral blood, taken 28 days after the second AZD1222 dose. J is TRBJ2-1 and V is TRBV19, with 8 bases fitting TRBD2. This TCR derives from an adult who received the AZD1222 COVID-19 vaccine. As DNA, the CDR3 is TGTGCCAGTAGTCTCCCCCTCGGGAGCGGGAGAAACAATGAGCAGTTCTTC. Translation gives CASSLPLGSGRNNEQFF.